This entry is about one TCR beta chain. The sample belongs to a study of cytomegalovirus exposure and HLA in healthy donors. Germline V gene lookup returns CDR1 MNHEY and CDR2 SVGAGI. The CDR3 totals 13 residues. V lost 8 bases, J lost 3 bases, and 6 bases stayed unmatched. Data came from immunoSEQ multiplex PCR; TCRdb stores just in-frame clones and leaves some out. The sample includes more than 300,000 clones, roughly 85% seen only once; the top ten take under 0.95%. The sequenced material came from PBMCs. The chain employs TRBV6-5 and TRBJ2-7; TRBD1 aligns across 8 bases. The sequence was collected from a young woman in good health and CMV-seronegative. CDR3 nucleotides: TGTGCCAGCGGCCCCGGACAGGGCTACGAGCAGTACTTC. Its protein is CASGPGQGYEQYF.